The rows below give T cell receptor beta chains drawn from one sample of a study of monozygotic twins with inflammatory bowel disease. Each CDR3 protein gets one entry in TCRdb, which reprocessed the 5' RACE reads and gives no DNA. The sample includes approximately 420,000 distinct CDR3 sequences. The sequencing sample was made of blood. The receptors shown here come from a human donor with ulcerative colitis or Crohn's disease, or a healthy co-twin of an affected twin (not recorded which). Both conserved end residues are part of each CDR3.

CDR3 protein	J gene	V gene
CSARDPRGNPQPGEQFF	TRBJ2-1	TRBV20-1
CASSYSENTGELFF	TRBJ2-2	TRBV6-5
CSATRTGGAYGYTF	TRBJ1-2	TRBV20-1
CASSLGLAGVPHEQFF	TRBJ2-1	TRBV7-9
CASSSRDGGGYEQYF	TRBJ2-7	TRBV27
CASSVDLDRANEQFF	TRBJ2-1	TRBV9
CASSPLQGLSNTEAFF	TRBJ1-1	TRBV7-6
CASSGVSGGPLDTQYF	TRBJ2-3	TRBV7-9
CASSAPAGGSYNEQFF	TRBJ2-1	TRBV6-1
CASSRDRAGYTF	TRBJ1-2	TRBV5-6
CASSQQGTGNTIYF	TRBJ1-3	TRBV14
CASSSSGTNEKLFF	TRBJ1-4	TRBV5-1
CASSSPPGSSVVTGELFF	TRBJ2-2	TRBV5-4
CSAREGSPGKPHHF	TRBJ1-5	TRBV20-1
CASSLGTSGTEAFF	TRBJ1-1	TRBV11-2
CASSYGTSGSSYEQYF	TRBJ2-7	TRBV6-2/TRBV6-3
CAYRVRGAGTGELFF	TRBJ2-2	TRBV12-3/TRBV12-4
CASRESLQETQYF	TRBJ2-5	TRBV7-9
CASSQDFPGGEDTQYF	TRBJ2-3	TRBV3-1
CASSLLPSRGYHGYTF	TRBJ1-2	TRBV7-6
CASSLNRIYGGYTF	TRBJ1-2	TRBV5-1
CASSLDLAGVSDTQYF	TRBJ2-3	TRBV5-1
CASSLGQGHGYEQYF	TRBJ2-7	TRBV5-1
CASLARQFLGDQYF	TRBJ2-5	TRBV2
CASSFRTGEETQYF	TRBJ2-5	TRBV27
CASSSGQGRGDEQFF	TRBJ2-1	TRBV7-3
CASRPDRGLEAFF	TRBJ1-1	TRBV12-3/TRBV12-4
CASRGLLAGAKSTDTQYF	TRBJ2-3	TRBV2
CASSTTLTGETGNTIYF	TRBJ1-3	TRBV18
CASRTASSGANVLTF	TRBJ2-6	TRBV6-1
CASSQGGLAEYEQYF	TRBJ2-7	TRBV4-1
CASSARGTGDQPQHF	TRBJ1-5	TRBV19
CASGGAAGGPVQPQYF	TRBJ2-3	TRBV10-2
CASRGGTGSEAFF	TRBJ1-1	TRBV5-1
CASSPNSEAFF	TRBJ1-1	TRBV18
CSVDASGDYGYTF	TRBJ1-2	TRBV29-1
CASSIGLGTGLFTAKNIQYF	TRBJ2-4	TRBV5-1
CSAREPSHEQYF	TRBJ2-7	TRBV20-1
CASSLVGLAGISTDTQYF	TRBJ2-3	TRBV5-1
CASSGQGAVQYF	TRBJ2-7	TRBV12-3/TRBV12-4
CASSLDGLAGNTGELFF	TRBJ2-2	TRBV11-2